One sample yielded the 26 T cell receptor beta chains listed below, sequenced in a study of neoadjuvant anti-PD-1 for oral cavity cancer. This sample's time point: after neoadjuvant nivolumab, at surgical resection. Assay used: immunoSEQ multiplex PCR; TCRdb lists only in-frame clones, some missing. The repertoire holds roughly 24,000 clones, about 25% seen once, with roughly 15% in the top ten. The starting material was tumor tissue, obtained after nivolumab (anti-PD-1) treatment. All receptors derive from a person between 40 and 80 years old with oral cavity squamous cell carcinoma.

CDR3 amino acids: CASSRIVATDTQYF. The CDR3 DNA is TGTGCCAGCAGTCGTATAGTCGCAACAGATACGCAGTATTTT. The chain combines TRBV28 with TRBJ2-3; D gene uncertain. V was clipped by 5 bases and J by 3 bases, with 12 bases between them. This CDR3 spans 14 amino acids. Germline CDR1 and CDR2: MDHEN and SYDVKM.

This clone was detected a few times. The rearrangement uses TRBV13 and TRBJ1-4; D gene ambiguous. Trimming left V 7 bases short and J 3 bases short, with 15 bases between. The CDR3 is made up of 15 amino acids. Germline V gives CDR1 PRHDT, CDR2 FYEKMQ (reference sequence). The CDR3 coding sequence is TGTGCCAGCACTACGCGGCTCGGACCTAATGAAAAACTGTTTTTT. This sequence encodes CASTTRLGPNEKLFF.

The rearrangement links TRBV7-8 to TRBJ2-1; D is unresolved. The CDR3 is 14 residues long. The V gene lost 6 bases and the J gene lost 1 base, with 10 bases spanning the gap. The germline gives CDR1 SGHVS, CDR2 FQNEAQ. The CDR3 nucleotides read TGTGCCAGCAGTTTTCGTCGATCCTACAATGAGCAGTTCTTC. Its translation is CASSFRRSYNEQFF. The whole variable domain, filled in from reference TRBV7-8 and TRBJ2-1, reads GAGVSQSPRYKVAKRGQDVALRCDPISGHVSLFWYQQALGQGPEFLTYFQNEAQLDKSGLPSDRFFAERPEGSVSTLKIQRTQQEDSAVYLCASSFRRSYNEQFFGPGTRLTVL.

In this sample, this clone turned up a few times. J is TRBJ2-7 and V is TRBV18; 14 nucleotides line up with TRBD2. The CDR3 loop spans 17 amino acids. Germline CDR1 is KGHSH and CDR2 is LQKENI. The V and J ends lost 0 bases and 5 bases, in that order; junction bases with no gene match: 6. CDR3 in DNA: TGTGCCAGCTCACCACCTTATGGGACTAGCGGGGGCCACGAGCAGTACTTC. This sequence encodes CASSPPYGTSGGHEQYF.

The chain couples TRBV9 to TRBJ2-2, with TRBD2 matching 8 bases. Germline assignment: CDR1 SGDLS and CDR2 YYNGEE. This CDR3 has 16 amino acids. Trimming cost V 0 bases and J 0 bases; bases outside gene matches: 1. DNA for the CDR3: TGTGCCAGCAGCGTAGGCGGGGGGCCGAACACCGGGGAGCTGTTTTTT. Encoded protein: CASSVGGGPNTGELFF.

The genes are TRBV30 and TRBJ1-2; 9 bases are a match to TRBD1. The J segment lost 6 bases and the V segment lost 4 bases, leaving 9 bases of the junction unmatched. CDR1 is GTSNPN, CDR2 SVGIG, per germline (reference sequence). The CDR3 consists of 14 residues. As DNA, the CDR3 is TGTGCCTGGATCAAGTGGACAGGGGCCAATGGCTACACCTTC. The encoded protein is CAWIKWTGANGYTF.

In this sample, this clone turned up a few times. CDR3 in amino acids: CASSTWMWTGLGYEQYF. The CDR3 DNA sequence: TGTGCCAGCAGCACCTGGATGTGGACAGGGCTAGGCTACGAGCAGTACTTC. V and J are TRBV5-8 and TRBJ2-7, with 8 bases aligning to TRBD1. V lost 4 bases and J lost 3; bases outside the gene matches: 15. The germline V gene encodes CDR1 SGHTS and CDR2 YDEGEE. CDR3 length: 17 amino acids.

This clone showed up just a few times. The chain employs TRBV5-1 and TRBJ2-1, with 10 bases that match TRBD1. This CDR3 spans 18 amino acids. J was trimmed by 0 bases and V by 3 bases; bases with no gene match: 9. In germline, CDR1 is SGHRS, CDR2 YFSETQ. The CDR3 DNA sequence: TGCGCCAGCAGCTGGAGGGACAGGGGTTTTAACTCCTACAATGAGCAGTTCTTC. Amino acid sequence: CASSWRDRGFNSYNEQFF.

This rearrangement joins TRBV30 to TRBJ2-1; 11 nucleotides match TRBD1. The CDR3 length is 16 residues. V was pared by 3 bases and J by 3 bases, with 7 bases of the junction left unmatched. Germline V gives CDR1 GTSNPN, CDR2 SVGIG (reference sequence). Here the CDR3 reads CAWRTSGTGGYNEQFF. The CDR3 DNA sequence: TGTGCCTGGAGGACCTCCGGGACAGGGGGCTACAATGAGCAGTTCTTC.

This clone was counted a few times. V usage is TRBV4-1 and J usage is TRBJ2-7; the match to TRBD2 covers 11 bases. Germline CDR1 is MGHRA and CDR2 is YSYEKL. This CDR3 comprises 15 residues. The V gene end was trimmed by 1 base and the J gene end by 3 bases; junction bases not matched to a gene: 2. The CDR3 DNA follows: TGCGCCAGCAGCCAAGGGCTAGCGGGAGGCTACGAGCAGTACTTC. Amino acid sequence: CASSQGLAGGYEQYF.

This sequence joins TRBV5-1 and TRBJ2-5; 9 bases line up with TRBD2. The CDR3 spans 15 residues. The V and J ends lost 4 bases and 5 bases, in that order; junction bases with no gene match: 9. Germline V gene lookup returns CDR1 SGHRS and CDR2 YFSETQ. In DNA, the CDR3 is TGCGCCAGCAGCCCGGGACTAGCTGGGAGGGAGACCCAGTACTTC. Translated, it gives CASSPGLAGRETQYF. Together with reference TRBV5-1 and TRBJ2-5, the CDR3 gives the full variable domain: KAGVTQTPRYLIKTRGQQVTLSCSPISGHRSVSWYQQTPGQGLQFLFEYFSETQRNKGNFPGRFSGRQFSNSRSEMNVSTLELGDSALYLCASSPGLAGRETQYFGPGTRLLVL.

In nucleotides, the CDR3 is TGCGCCAGCAGCCCGAGGTCCCAGAACACTGAAGCTTTCTTT. Residues: CASSPRSQNTEAFF. The chain combines TRBV5-1 with TRBJ1-1; no reliable D call. Germline CDR1 is SGHRS and CDR2 is YFSETQ. The CDR3 runs 14 residues. V was clipped by 4 bases and J by 1 base, with 11 bases between them.

This clone was recorded only once. The genes are TRBV9 and TRBJ2-3; the D gene is possibly TRBD1 (6 bases). The length of the CDR3 is 15 residues. V gave up 6 bases and J gave up 0 bases, with 14 bases separating them. Germline CDR1 is SGDLS and CDR2 is YYNGEE. The CDR3 region is CASTLGGFSTDTQYF. The CDR3 DNA follows: TGTGCCAGCACCTTAGGGGGTTTTAGCACAGATACGCAGTATTTT.

The chain recombines TRBV7-2 with TRBJ2-7; the match to TRBD2 covers 9 bases. Trimming took 5 bases from V and 4 from J; bases not matched to a gene: 6. From germline, CDR1 is SGHTA and CDR2 FQGNSA. CDR3 length equals 14 residues. The CDR3 sequence is CASSVTSGPYEQYF. CDR3 bases: TGTGCCAGCAGCGTAACTAGCGGGCCGTACGAGCAGTACTTC.

There are a few counts of this clone. The rearrangement links TRBV10-3 to TRBJ2-2, with 9 bases lining up with TRBD1. V lost 9 bases to trimming and J lost 3 bases; unmatched junction nucleotides: 11. The CDR3 covers 16 residues. The germline V gene has CDR1 ENHRY and CDR2 SYGVKD. The CDR3 nucleotides are TGTGCCATTAGAGCCGGGACAGGGACGGACACCGGGGAGCTGTTTTTT. Protein: CAIRAGTGTDTGELFF.

The chain links TRBV4-1 to TRBJ1-3; weak D call: TRBD1 (5 bases). The germline V gene has CDR1 MGHRA and CDR2 YSYEKL. V lost 2 bases to trimming and J lost 10 bases, with 18 bases between them. The CDR3 is made up of 15 amino acids. The CDR3 loop is CASSQTTGNRRTIYF. The CDR3 DNA sequence: TGCGCCAGCAGCCAAACAACAGGCAACAGAAGAACCATATATTTT.

This clone was recorded a few times. The chain carries TRBV4-1 and TRBJ2-2; the match to TRBD1 covers 10 bases. The CDR3 length is 16 residues. CDR1 and CDR2 from the germline V gene are MGHRA and YSYEKL. Trimming removed 6 bases from V and 3 bases from J; junction bases left unmatched: 7. CDR3 in amino acids: CASSLPGQGYTGELFF. In nucleotides, the CDR3 is TGCGCCAGCAGTCTTCCGGGACAGGGGTACACCGGGGAGCTGTTTTTT.

In this sample, this clone turned up a few times. V is TRBV7-2 and J is TRBJ1-2; TRBD1 might be the D (5 bases). Germline CDR1 SGHTA, CDR2 FQGNSA. Trimming took 5 bases from V and 5 from J, leaving 12 bases between them. There are 13 residues in the CDR3. The CDR3 here is CASSASQGYGYTF. The CDR3 DNA is TGTGCCAGCAGCGCCTCCCAGGGATATGGCTACACCTTC.

The J gene is TRBJ1-5, the V gene TRBV6-5; maybe TRBD1 (5 bases). The CDR3 consists of 15 residues. Germline V gene sequence: CDR1 MNHEY, CDR2 SVGAGI. Trimming shortened V by 5 bases and J by 4 bases, and 15 bases separated the two germline ends. CDR3 region: CASSSRGMGNQPQHF. The CDR3 DNA follows: TGTGCCAGCAGTAGCCGGGGGATGGGGAATCAGCCCCAGCATTTT.

The V gene is TRBV11-1, the J gene TRBJ1-1, with D maybe TRBD1 (6 bases). The CDR3 has 14 amino acids. Germline values: CDR1 SGHAT, CDR2 FQDESV (reference sequence). The V gene lost 6 bases and the J gene lost 4 bases, with 15 bases spanning the gap. The CDR3 here is CASSHRVVSTEAFF. CDR3 sequence (DNA): TGTGCCAGCAGTCACAGGGTCGTTAGCACTGAAGCTTTCTTT.

This clone has more than one count but fewer than ten. The CDR3 is CASVLLGSPGELFF. In nucleotides, the CDR3 is TGTGCTAGTGTCCTTCTGGGGAGTCCCGGGGAGCTGTTTTTT. This chain joins TRBV12-5 and TRBJ2-2, with a tentative D call TRBD2 (5 bases). The CDR3 has 14 amino acids. With 7 bases removed from V and 6 bases from J, the gap between germline ends came to 15 bases. The germline V gene encodes CDR1 LGHNT and CDR2 FRNRAP.

This clone was observed a few times. This rearrangement joins TRBV28 to TRBJ1-1; TRBD1 aligns across 9 bases. The V segment lost 7 bases and the J segment 9 bases; nucleotides outside the gene matches: 6. CDR1 and CDR2 from the germline V gene are MDHEN and SYDVKM. This CDR3 is 12 amino acids long. DNA of the CDR3: TGTGCCAGCAACTCCGGACAGGGGAAAGCTTTCTTT. Its translation: CASNSGQGKAFF.

Ten or more counts support this clone. V is TRBV28 and J is TRBJ1-1, with 7 bases fitting TRBD1. Germline-derived CDR1 and CDR2 are MDHEN and SYDVKM. There are 14 residues in the CDR3. The ends lost 5 bases at V and 5 bases at J; junction bases unmatched: 8. CDR3 nucleotides: TGTGCCAGCAGTCCCAAGACAGGGCGGACTGAAGCTTTCTTT. Translation gives CASSPKTGRTEAFF.

This clone was recorded at least ten times. The chain links TRBV30 to TRBJ2-7; D unresolved. The CDR3 contains 12 residues. Germline V CDR1 and CDR2: GTSNPN, SVGIG (reference sequence). V was clipped by 3 bases and J by 4 bases, with 10 bases between them. CDR3 DNA: TGTGCCTGGAGCATCACTCCTTACGAGCAGTACTTC. Amino acids: CAWSITPYEQYF.

The chain employs TRBV14 and TRBJ2-5; 7 bases fit TRBD1. The germline CDR1 and CDR2 sequences are SGHDN and FVKESK. CDR3 length equals 13 residues. V lost 4 bases and J lost 2; bases outside the gene matches: 1. CDR3 sequence reads: CASSRDRQETQYF. The CDR3 bases are TGTGCCAGCAGCCGGGACAGACAAGAGACCCAGTACTTC.

This clone showed up just a few times. The rearrangement links TRBV4-2 to TRBJ2-7; D possibly corresponds to TRBD1 (7 bases). V lost 0 bases, J lost 4 bases, and 13 bases lay in between. From germline, CDR1 is LGHNA and CDR2 YNFKEQ. The CDR3 has 15 amino acids. The CDR3 protein is CASSQEEGAPYEQYF. For the CDR3, the DNA is TGTGCCAGCAGCCAAGAGGAGGGGGCGCCGTACGAGCAGTACTTC.